This passage covers 22 T cell receptor beta chains from one sample sequenced in a study of response to subunit inactivated influenza vaccine. TCRdb processed the RT-PCR reads anew with MiXCR; each CDR3 protein has one entry. The table includes about 500,000 distinct CDR3 sequences, approximately 7.2% detected once. The sample was PBMCs from blood, taken 23 months after vaccination. The receptors come from a man between 50 and 75 years old who received an inactivated influenza vaccine.

This clonotype was counted ten times or more. The V gene is TRBV7-2, the J gene TRBJ2-5, with 7 bases lining up with TRBD1. CDR3 length: 14 amino acids. The trim removed 3 bases at V and 5 bases at J, leaving 6 bases unmatched. CDR1 and CDR2 from the germline V gene are SGHTA and FQGNSA. The CDR3: CASSFDRVKETQYF. The CDR3 nucleotides read TGTGCCAGCAGCTTCGACAGGGTAAAGGAGACCCAGTACTTC.

This clonotype was picked up a small number of times. This sequence joins TRBV6-2 or TRBV6-3 and TRBJ2-2, with 8 bases identical to TRBD2. CDR3 length: 15 amino acids. The germline gives CDR1 MNHEY, CDR2 SVGEGT. J lost 5 bases, V lost 6 bases, and 8 bases had no gene match. This CDR3 is CASSLGLVYTGELFF. CDR3 nucleotides: TGTGCCAGCAGCTTGGGACTAGTCTATACCGGGGAGCTGTTTTTT.

The table lists this clonotype with a few counts. V is TRBV24-1 and J is TRBJ2-1; a weak D match, TRBD1 (5 bases). The CDR3 is 16 residues long. Germline CDR1 KGHDR, CDR2 SFDVKD. Trimming cost V 3 bases and J 6 bases, with 17 bases left between them. CDR3 sequence: CATSDAQGPVPNEQFF. CDR3 in DNA: TGTGCCACCAGTGATGCCCAGGGTCCGGTCCCCAATGAGCAGTTCTTC.

This clonotype has a handful of counts. The gene calls are TRBV6-1 and TRBJ2-4, with D maybe TRBD1 (6 bases). The CDR3 covers 19 residues. CDR1 and CDR2 from the germline V gene are MNHNS and SASEGT. V was cut by 0 bases and J by 0 bases, with 18 bases left in between. CDR3 region: CASSEAHTDRRIAKNIQYF. DNA for the CDR3: TGTGCCAGCAGTGAAGCGCATACCGACAGGCGGATAGCCAAAAACATTCAGTACTTC.

The chain carries TRBV12-3 or TRBV12-4 and TRBJ2-3; 9 nucleotides match TRBD2. V was clipped by 5 bases and J by 1 base; unmatched bases: 4. The CDR3 length is 15 residues. The CDR3 DNA sequence: TGTGCCAGCAGTACCCGGACTAGCGGCACAGATACGCAGTATTTT. Encoded protein: CASSTRTSGTDTQYF.

This clonotype was recorded a few times. The gene calls are TRBV7-8 and TRBJ1-5; no reliable D call. This CDR3 region has 16 residues. V lost 5 bases to trimming and J lost 0 bases, with 14 bases between them. Germline CDR1 and CDR2: SGHVS and FQNEAQ. In nucleotides, the CDR3 is TGTGCCAGCAGCCCCCTCGCAGACATTAGCAATCAGCCCCAGCATTTT. Translation gives CASSPLADISNQPQHF.

This clonotype was detected only a few times. V and J are TRBV7-6 and TRBJ1-6; D possibly corresponds to TRBD1 (5 bases). The CDR3 sequence is 17 residues long. V was cut by 5 bases and J by 7 bases, with 21 bases left in between. The germline V gene encodes CDR1 SGHVS and CDR2 FNYEAQ. The CDR3 sequence: CASSRELQVDANSPLHF. The CDR3 DNA sequence: TGTGCCAGCAGCCGAGAGCTACAGGTTGATGCGAATTCACCCCTCCACTTT.

This clonotype was detected a few times. This rearrangement joins TRBV10-3 to TRBJ2-3, with 8 bases matching TRBD2. CDR3 length: 14 amino acids. Germline values: CDR1 ENHRY, CDR2 SYGVKD. Germline trimming cut 10 bases from V and 5 bases from J; bases unmatched to any gene: 11. The CDR3 nucleotides are TGTGCCACGCTCGACGCGGGAGGAAGAGATACGCAGTATTTT. Encoded protein: CATLDAGGRDTQYF.

This clonotype has just a few counts. The chain employs TRBV20-1 and TRBJ2-7; no firm D call. Germline V gene sequence: CDR1 DFQATT, CDR2 SNEGSKA (reference sequence). The length of the CDR3 is 13 residues. V was pared by 4 bases and J by 2 bases, with 12 bases between. The CDR3 sequence: CSANRNSPYEQYF. The CDR3 DNA sequence: TGCAGTGCTAATCGGAACAGCCCCTACGAGCAGTACTTC.

This clonotype was observed at least ten times. The CDR3 region is CAISGQGALDEQFF. CDR3 sequence (DNA): TGTGCCATCAGTGGGCAGGGGGCCTTGGATGAGCAGTTCTTC. The chain is built from TRBV10-3 and TRBJ2-1; TRBD1 aligns across 8 bases. The CDR3 is 14 amino acids. V shed 4 bases, J shed 8 bases, and the junction held 7 bases outside the gene matches. The germline CDR1 and CDR2 sequences are ENHRY and SYGVKD.

The chain's CDR3 is CSASGDTQNSPLHF. CDR3 sequence (DNA): TGCAGTGCCAGTGGGGACACACAGAATTCACCCCTCCACTTT. The genes are TRBV20-1 and TRBJ1-6; tentatively, D is TRBD1 (6 bases). CDR1 DFQATT and CDR2 SNEGSKA come from the germline V gene (reference sequence). The CDR3 has 14 residues. V lost 6 bases and J lost 7, with 16 bases in between.

This clonotype was seen a few times. The gene calls are TRBV5-5 and TRBJ2-2; 7 bases agree with TRBD1. CDR3 size: 16 residues. The V gene's germline CDR1 is SGHKS and CDR2 YYEKEE (reference sequence). Losses at the gene ends were 3 bases for V and 0 bases for J; bases not matched to a gene: 5. The CDR3 coding sequence is TGTGCCAGCAGCTCGGACAGGAGAACGAACACCGGGGAGCTGTTTTTT. Its protein is CASSSDRRTNTGELFF.

This clonotype was recorded many times. The chain combines TRBV7-2 with TRBJ2-1, with D possibly matching TRBD2 (5 bases). Between the trimmed V and J ends, which lost 2 bases and 9 bases, there was a span of 8 bases. The CDR3 covers 12 residues. Germline V gene lookup returns CDR1 SGHTA and CDR2 FQGNSA. CDR3 bases: TGTGCCAGCAGCTTAAGTGGAGGTGAGCAGTTCTTC. Amino acids: CASSLSGGEQFF.

The rearrangement joins TRBV30 to TRBJ1-2; D is ambiguous. The ends were cut back, 7 bases at V and 4 bases at J, with 16 bases in the middle. Germline CDR1 GTSNPN, CDR2 SVGIG (reference sequence). The CDR3 length is 13 residues. The CDR3 spells CASRAEASYGYTF. CDR3 coding DNA: TGTGCCTCGAGGGCGGAAGCTAGCTATGGCTACACCTTC.

The table lists this clonotype with many counts. The DNA for the CDR3 is TGTGCCAGCAGCCAAGCGGAGAAAGCTTTCTTT. This gives the protein CASSQAEKAFF. The chain joins TRBV12-3 or TRBV12-4 to TRBJ1-1; no reliable D call. The germline V and J ends were trimmed by 6 bases and 9 bases, with 11 bases remaining between them. This CDR3 has 11 residues.

The chain carries TRBV12-3 or TRBV12-4 and TRBJ1-4; 8 nucleotides agree with TRBD1. V lost 6 bases, J lost 8 bases, and 11 bases stayed unmatched. The CDR3 runs 15 residues. CDR3 sequence: CASRPTQGDTEKLFF. The CDR3 DNA sequence: TGTGCCAGCAGACCGACACAGGGGGATACGGAAAAACTGTTTTTT.

V is TRBV5-1 and J is TRBJ2-6; TRBD2 might be the D (6 bases). This CDR3 is 18 amino acids long. Between the trimmed V and J ends, which lost 0 bases and 4 bases, there was a span of 17 bases. Looked up from germline, CDR1 is SGHRS and CDR2 is YFSETQ. The CDR3 nucleotides are TGCGCCAGCAGCTTGGGATCCCTAGCGAGTGCCGGGGCCAACGTCCTGACTTTC. This codes for CASSLGSLASAGANVLTF. Using reference TRBV5-1 and TRBJ2-6 for the parts outside the CDR3, the full variable domain is KAGVTQTPRYLIKTRGQQVTLSCSPISGHRSVSWYQQTPGQGLQFLFEYFSETQRNKGNFPGRFSGRQFSNSRSEMNVSTLELGDSALYLCASSLGSLASAGANVLTFGAGSRLTVL.

There are many counts of this clonotype. The J gene is TRBJ2-5, the V gene TRBV20-1; 14 positions agree with TRBD2. The CDR3 runs to 17 residues. The V gene end was trimmed by 4 bases and the J gene end by 2 bases; junction bases not matched to a gene: 9. The germline V gene encodes CDR1 DFQATT and CDR2 SNEGSKA (reference sequence). The CDR3 region has the DNA TGCAGTGCTAACCCGGGACTAGCGGGAGCGGGACAAGAGACCCAGTACTTC. Translating it yields CSANPGLAGAGQETQYF.

This clonotype turned up a few times. This rearrangement joins TRBV12-3 or TRBV12-4 to TRBJ2-2; a possible D gene is TRBD2 (6 bases). The CDR3 has 14 amino acids. Trimming left V 4 bases short and J 3 bases short, with 9 bases between. CDR3 sequence (DNA): TGTGCCAGCAGTTCCCGGGGGTACACCGGGGAGCTGTTTTTT. This translates into CASSSRGYTGELFF.

This clonotype was detected many times. The V and J genes are TRBV3-1 and TRBJ2-1; 11 bases line up with TRBD2. Germline assignment: CDR1 LGHDT and CDR2 YNNKEL (reference sequence). The CDR3 spans 17 residues. With 1 base clipped from V and 3 bases from J, the junction kept 5 bases outside the gene matches. In DNA form, the CDR3 reads TGTGCCAGCAGCCAAGGACTAGCGGGGCTTAGCTACAATGAGCAGTTCTTC. Translating it yields CASSQGLAGLSYNEQFF.

Comment on this clonotype: At one end the junction does not follow the germline gene, possibly because of a read error. The rearrangement uses TRBV28 and TRBJ2-7; 7 bases align to TRBD2. The V gene's germline CDR1 is MDHEN and CDR2 SYDVKM. The CDR3 length is 16 residues. CDR3 region: CASGLVLGGSSYEQYF. The CDR3 DNA sequence: TGTGCCAGCGGTTTAGTCCTCGGCGGGAGCTCCTACGAGCAGTACTTC.

This clonotype was observed a few times. This chain connects TRBV12-3 or TRBV12-4 to TRBJ2-5, with TRBD2 matching over 8 bases. With 8 bases clipped from V and 2 bases from J, the junction kept 7 bases outside the gene matches. CDR3 size: 14 residues. The CDR3 is CASRAGEVQETQYF. CDR3 DNA sequence: TGTGCCAGCCGAGCGGGAGAGGTTCAAGAGACCCAGTACTTC.